This T cell receptor (beta chain) originates from a study of blood T cells in healthy people across ages. Notes on the study in general: Shifts in expanded clonotypes may have been confounded by donor CMV status, which was unknown.

In regard to this clonotype: The target antigen is unknown.

The CDR3 consists of 14 residues. V was pared by 7 bases and J by 0 bases, with 13 bases between. Per germline, CDR1 MDHEN and CDR2 SYDVKM. PBMCs were isolated at a quantity of at least 7 million per sample. A second PCR of roughly 7 to 11 cycles used a sample-barcoded 5' primer and a J-beta primer mix. Using its own MiXCR run on the 5' RACE reads, TCRdb lists one record per CDR3 protein. The table includes roughly 800,000 distinct CDR3 sequences, over 45% detected once. This TCR derives from a man aged 25 to 45 in good health. The chain employs TRBV28 and TRBJ2-7; D not certain. The sequenced sample consisted of blood. CDR3 DNA sequence: TGTGCCAGCAACTCGGGCGCCAGCTCCTACGAGCAGTACTTC. It codes for CASNSGASSYEQYF.